What follows are 27 T cell receptor beta chains derived from one specimen sequenced in a study of blood T cells in healthy people across ages (dated by TCRdb to the mid-2010s). Preparation of the library involved 5' RACE. Sequencing used an Illumina HiSeq 2500. A second 7 to 11 cycle PCR used a sample-barcoded 5' primer and a J-beta primer mix. TCRdb applied fastp at Q25 and MiXCR to the public reads, then kept only in-frame beta chains. When rows share a CDR3 protein, they turn into one entry using the most common DNA and genes. The sample table records over 1.5 million distinct CDR3 sequences; around half of these occur just once. The biggest ten clones account for less than 2.5% of the sample. The specimen sequenced was blood. These receptors were obtained from a woman aged 35 to 49 in good health.

The gene calls are TRBV10-2 and TRBJ2-1; tentatively, D is TRBD1 or TRBD2 (5 bases each). V gave up 0 bases and J gave up 3 bases, with 18 bases separating them. Germline values: CDR1 WSHSY, CDR2 SAAADI. CDR3 length: 18 amino acids. The CDR3 protein is CASSESTRGSVFYNEQFF. The CDR3 DNA sequence: TGCGCCAGCAGTGAGTCGACCCGGGGCAGCGTATTCTACAATGAGCAGTTCTTC.

This chain joins TRBV7-9 and TRBJ2-1; 9 positions agree with TRBD1. The V and J ends lost 2 bases and 6 bases, in that order; junction bases with no gene match: 5. The CDR3 is made up of 15 amino acids. CDR1 is SEHNR and CDR2 is FQNEAQ in the germline V gene (reference sequence). DNA of the CDR3: TGTGCCAGCAGCTTAATTGGGACAGGGACCAATGAGCAGTTCTTC. Translating it yields CASSLIGTGTNEQFF.

This clonotype was observed a handful of times. This chain joins TRBV5-1 and TRBJ2-5; possible D gene TRBD2, 6 bases. The CDR3 covers 17 residues. V lost 0 bases and J 1 base, leaving 16 bases between the germline ends. Germline CDR1 and CDR2: SGHRS and YFSETQ. The CDR3 nucleotides read TGCGCCAGCAGCTTGGCCTTGGCGGGGACCACCCAAGAGACCCAGTACTTC. The encoded protein is CASSLALAGTTQETQYF.

This clonotype was found a few times. V usage is TRBV6-5 and J usage is TRBJ2-7, with TRBD1 identical over 7 bases. This CDR3 has 14 residues. The V gene end was trimmed by 5 bases and the J gene end by 3 bases; junction bases not matched to a gene: 7. The germline V gene encodes CDR1 MNHEY and CDR2 SVGAGI. The DNA for the CDR3 is TGTGCCAGCAGTACAGGGGCACTTGGCTACGAGCAGTACTTC. It is translated as CASSTGALGYEQYF.

This chain's CDR3 is CASSRRGAGNEQFF. The DNA of the CDR3 is TGCGCCAGCAGCCGCAGAGGGGCGGGCAATGAGCAGTTCTTC. The J gene is TRBJ2-1, the V gene TRBV4-3; the D call may be TRBD1 or TRBD2 (5 bases each). V lost 4 bases to trimming and J lost 6 bases, with 13 bases between them. The germline gives CDR1 LGHNA, CDR2 YSLEER. The CDR3 spans 14 residues.

V is TRBV20-1 and J is TRBJ2-2; D is possibly TRBD1 (6 bases). The CDR3 covers 15 residues. V gave up 0 bases and J gave up 2 bases, with 10 bases separating them. Germline CDR1 DFQATT, CDR2 SNEGSKA (reference sequence). The CDR3 DNA sequence: TGCAGTGCTAGAGACAACAGGGTAAACACCGGGGAGCTGTTTTTT. Its translation is CSARDNRVNTGELFF.

V gene TRBV10-3 combines with J gene TRBJ1-3; tentatively, D is TRBD1 (6 bases). V was cut by 9 bases and J by 7 bases, with 16 bases left in between. The CDR3 has 13 amino acids. Germline lookup yields CDR1 ENHRY and CDR2 SYGVKD. CDR3 bases: TGTGCCATGAGACAGGATTTGGAGAACACCATATATTTT. Protein product: CAMRQDLENTIYF.

The rearrangement joins TRBV10-3 to TRBJ2-1; 9 positions agree with TRBD1. With V trimmed by 8 bases and J by 7 bases, 6 bases remained unmatched. Germline-derived CDR1 and CDR2 are ENHRY and SYGVKD. There are 13 residues in the CDR3. The CDR3 bases are TGTGCCATCCGGGGACAGGGTCGAAATGAGCAGTTCTTC. Its protein is CAIRGQGRNEQFF.

V usage is TRBV10-1 and J usage is TRBJ2-5, with a possible D match to TRBD1 (6 bases). CDR3 size: 16 residues. The germline gives CDR1 WNHNN, CDR2 SYGVQD (reference sequence). Trimming stripped 5 bases from V and 4 bases from J, with 20 bases between. The CDR3 here is CASSSLRPGVGETQYF. The CDR3 DNA is TGCGCCAGCAGTTCCCTCCGCCCAGGGGTAGGAGAGACCCAGTACTTC.

This sequence joins TRBV11-2 and TRBJ2-7; 7 nucleotides align to TRBD2. Gene TRBJ2-5 matches the end of the DNA better, so the J call may be wrong. This CDR3 comprises 17 residues. CDR1 and CDR2 from the germline V gene are SGHAT and FQNNGV. Here the CDR3 DNA reads TGTGCCAGCAGCGGGGGGGTCCGGTGGGACCACGGAGAGACCCAGTACTTC. This encodes CASSGGVRWDHGETQYF.

The rearrangement uses TRBV27 and TRBJ2-3; D may correspond to TRBD1 or TRBD2 (5 bases each). CDR1 MNHEY and CDR2 SMNVEV come from the germline V gene (reference sequence). V lost 0 bases and J 2 bases, leaving 15 bases between the germline ends. The CDR3 is 17 amino acids. The CDR3 DNA is TGTGCCAGCAGTTTATCGAAGGGACCTACATCCACAGATACGCAGTATTTT. Translation gives CASSLSKGPTSTDTQYF.

J is TRBJ1-5 and V is TRBV20-1; 10 positions match TRBD1. Germline CDR1 and CDR2: DFQATT and SNEGSKA (reference sequence). Trimming at V came to 5 bases and at J to 1 base, leaving 11 bases not matched to a gene. The CDR3 contains 17 residues. In nucleotides, the CDR3 is TGCAGTGCTTTCGACAGGGGGCTCCCCCCCAGCAATCAGCCCCAGCATTTT. Translation gives CSAFDRGLPPSNQPQHF.

The chain links TRBV9 to TRBJ2-1; TRBD2 matches at 16 bases. Germline V gene data show CDR1 as SGDLS and CDR2 as YYNGEE. V trimming: 4 bases; J trimming: 3 bases; junction bases outside the gene matches: 7. The CDR3 is 18 amino acids. The CDR3 nucleotides are TGTGCCAGCAGCCGGGGACTAGCGGGGGGGCTAGTCTACAATGAGCAGTTCTTC. It specifies CASSRGLAGGLVYNEQFF.

This clonotype has a handful of counts. This chain joins TRBV29-1 and TRBJ1-2; 10 bases match TRBD1. Trimming took 7 bases from V and 2 from J; bases not matched to a gene: 4. The CDR3 totals 13 residues. The germline V gene has CDR1 SQVTM and CDR2 ANQGSEA. This chain's CDR3 is CSADRGRNYGYTF. The DNA of the CDR3 is TGCAGCGCTGACAGGGGGCGCAACTATGGCTACACCTTC.

This clonotype was counted a few times. The chain joins TRBV29-1 to TRBJ1-2; 9 bases agree with TRBD1. CDR3 length equals 17 residues. CDR1 and CDR2 from the germline V gene are SQVTM and ANQGSEA. Unmatched junction bases numbered 20, after V lost 6 bases and J lost 6 bases. CDR3 DNA: TGCAGCGTGCAACCGGGACAGGGTCTACGGATTTCGAATGGCTACACCTTC. Protein product: CSVQPGQGLRISNGYTF.

The J gene is TRBJ2-1, the V gene TRBV9; the D is unclear. CDR1 SGDLS and CDR2 YYNGEE come from the germline V gene. This CDR3 comprises 14 residues. Trimming pared 1 base from V and 9 bases from J, leaving 14 bases between. The CDR3 sequence: CASSVSPGWGEQFF. CDR3 coding DNA: TGTGCCAGCAGCGTAAGTCCAGGTTGGGGTGAGCAGTTCTTC. The variable domain in full, completed from reference TRBV9 and TRBJ2-1, reads DSGVTQTPKHLITATGQRVTLRCSPRSGDLSVYWYQQSLDQGLQFLIQYYNGEERAKGNILERFSAQQFPDLHSELNLSSLELGDSALYFCASSVSPGWGEQFFGPGTRLTVL.

The chain joins TRBV11-2 to TRBJ2-3; TRBD2 matches 9 bases. The CDR3 covers 18 residues. V was clipped by 6 bases and J by 4 bases; unmatched bases: 17. Germline V gene data show CDR1 as SGHAT and CDR2 as FQNNGV. CDR3 in DNA: TGTGCCAGCAGTAGAGGGGGTTGGCGGGGGGGCCTCCCAGATACGCAGTATTTT. Its protein product is CASSRGGWRGGLPDTQYF.

V usage is TRBV4-1 and J usage is TRBJ2-1; D call uncertain. The CDR3 covers 18 residues. Germline CDR1 is MGHRA and CDR2 is YSYEKL. The V end was cut by 0 bases, the J end by 0 bases, with 15 bases between. CDR3 coding DNA: TGCGCCAGCAGCCAAGATCTCGCGGCCGCCAGCTCCTACAATGAGCAGTTCTTC. Translation: CASSQDLAAASSYNEQFF.

This sequence joins TRBV7-6 and TRBJ2-7, with a possible D match to TRBD2 (5 bases). The CDR3 totals 15 residues. Trimming left V 5 bases short and J 4 bases short, with 18 bases between. The germline CDR1 and CDR2 sequences are SGHVS and FNYEAQ. The CDR3 protein is CASSLSDDTSYEQYF. CDR3 nucleotide sequence: TGTGCCAGCAGCCTTTCCGATGACACTAGTTACGAGCAGTACTTC.

The chain couples TRBV12-3 or TRBV12-4 to TRBJ2-5, with D perhaps matching TRBD1 (5 bases). This CDR3 contains 11 residues. The ends were cut back, 6 bases at V and 9 bases at J, with 11 bases in the middle. CDR3 amino acids: CASRALGAQYF. CDR3 in DNA: TGTGCCAGCAGGGCCCTAGGGGCCCAGTACTTC.

The chain uses TRBV7-3 and TRBJ2-3, with a tentative D call TRBD2 (6 bases). This CDR3 is built from 14 residues. The V gene lost 5 bases and the J gene lost 2 bases, with 11 bases spanning the gap. The germline CDR1 and CDR2 sequences are SGHTA and FQGTGA. This CDR3 reads CASSGGLYTDTQYF. The CDR3 region has the DNA TGTGCCAGCAGCGGGGGACTGTACACAGATACGCAGTATTTT.

In this sample, this clonotype turned up a few times. The genes are TRBV20-1 and TRBJ2-3, with D possibly TRBD2 on 6 matching bases. Germline V gene lookup returns CDR1 DFQATT and CDR2 SNEGSKA (reference sequence). The CDR3 has 16 amino acids. Trimming pared 0 bases from V and 2 bases from J, leaving 15 bases between. CDR3 in amino acids: CSARDLRLATTDTQYF. Written as DNA, the CDR3 is TGCAGTGCTAGAGATCTCAGGCTAGCGACCACAGATACGCAGTATTTT.

The table lists this clonotype with a few counts. This chain joins TRBV6-6 and TRBJ2-5; maybe TRBD2 (5 bases). From germline, CDR1 is MNHNY and CDR2 SVGAGI (reference sequence). Trimming pared 2 bases from V and 5 bases from J, leaving 15 bases between. CDR3 length equals 15 residues. CDR3 coding DNA: TGTGCCAGCAGTTACGCGGGCACCCTAGGGGAGACCCAGTACTTC. Protein: CASSYAGTLGETQYF.

V gene TRBV5-1 combines with J gene TRBJ2-1, with D possibly TRBD2 on 6 matching bases. V lost 4 bases to trimming and J lost 9 bases, with 14 bases between them. This CDR3 region has 13 residues. The germline CDR1 and CDR2 sequences are SGHRS and YFSETQ. CDR3 region: CASSLPLAGEQFF. Written as DNA, the CDR3 is TGCGCCAGCAGCCTGCCACTAGCAGGTGAGCAGTTCTTC. Looking up the rest from reference TRBV5-1 and TRBJ2-1 gives the full variable domain: KAGVTQTPRYLIKTRGQQVTLSCSPISGHRSVSWYQQTPGQGLQFLFEYFSETQRNKGNFPGRFSGRQFSNSRSEMNVSTLELGDSALYLCASSLPLAGEQFFGPGTRLTVL.

The chain joins TRBV15 to TRBJ1-1; no clear D. Germline values: CDR1 LNHNV, CDR2 YYDKDF (reference sequence). The CDR3 loop spans 17 amino acids. V dropped 1 base and J dropped 0 bases, with 15 bases sitting between them. The CDR3 nucleotides read TGTGCCACCAGCAGAGGTCGAGGATCATACGTGAACACTGAAGCTTTCTTT. Its protein product is CATSRGRGSYVNTEAFF.

The chain carries TRBV7-3 and TRBJ2-3; no definite D call. The germline V and J ends were trimmed by 2 bases and 4 bases, with 10 bases remaining between them. Per germline, CDR1 SGHTA and CDR2 FQGTGA. CDR3 length: 14 amino acids. The CDR3 DNA reads as TGTGCCAGCAGCTTAGGCAGACCACCAGATACGCAGTATTTT. Amino acid sequence: CASSLGRPPDTQYF.

The chain employs TRBV20-1 and TRBJ1-2; 8 nucleotides align to TRBD1. V lost 2 bases and J lost 8; bases outside the gene matches: 13. The CDR3 loop spans 15 amino acids. Germline values: CDR1 DFQATT, CDR2 SNEGSKA (reference sequence). The CDR3 sequence: CSARPGILTGAGYTF. The CDR3 nucleotides read TGCAGTGCTAGACCAGGGATTTTGACAGGGGCAGGCTACACCTTC.